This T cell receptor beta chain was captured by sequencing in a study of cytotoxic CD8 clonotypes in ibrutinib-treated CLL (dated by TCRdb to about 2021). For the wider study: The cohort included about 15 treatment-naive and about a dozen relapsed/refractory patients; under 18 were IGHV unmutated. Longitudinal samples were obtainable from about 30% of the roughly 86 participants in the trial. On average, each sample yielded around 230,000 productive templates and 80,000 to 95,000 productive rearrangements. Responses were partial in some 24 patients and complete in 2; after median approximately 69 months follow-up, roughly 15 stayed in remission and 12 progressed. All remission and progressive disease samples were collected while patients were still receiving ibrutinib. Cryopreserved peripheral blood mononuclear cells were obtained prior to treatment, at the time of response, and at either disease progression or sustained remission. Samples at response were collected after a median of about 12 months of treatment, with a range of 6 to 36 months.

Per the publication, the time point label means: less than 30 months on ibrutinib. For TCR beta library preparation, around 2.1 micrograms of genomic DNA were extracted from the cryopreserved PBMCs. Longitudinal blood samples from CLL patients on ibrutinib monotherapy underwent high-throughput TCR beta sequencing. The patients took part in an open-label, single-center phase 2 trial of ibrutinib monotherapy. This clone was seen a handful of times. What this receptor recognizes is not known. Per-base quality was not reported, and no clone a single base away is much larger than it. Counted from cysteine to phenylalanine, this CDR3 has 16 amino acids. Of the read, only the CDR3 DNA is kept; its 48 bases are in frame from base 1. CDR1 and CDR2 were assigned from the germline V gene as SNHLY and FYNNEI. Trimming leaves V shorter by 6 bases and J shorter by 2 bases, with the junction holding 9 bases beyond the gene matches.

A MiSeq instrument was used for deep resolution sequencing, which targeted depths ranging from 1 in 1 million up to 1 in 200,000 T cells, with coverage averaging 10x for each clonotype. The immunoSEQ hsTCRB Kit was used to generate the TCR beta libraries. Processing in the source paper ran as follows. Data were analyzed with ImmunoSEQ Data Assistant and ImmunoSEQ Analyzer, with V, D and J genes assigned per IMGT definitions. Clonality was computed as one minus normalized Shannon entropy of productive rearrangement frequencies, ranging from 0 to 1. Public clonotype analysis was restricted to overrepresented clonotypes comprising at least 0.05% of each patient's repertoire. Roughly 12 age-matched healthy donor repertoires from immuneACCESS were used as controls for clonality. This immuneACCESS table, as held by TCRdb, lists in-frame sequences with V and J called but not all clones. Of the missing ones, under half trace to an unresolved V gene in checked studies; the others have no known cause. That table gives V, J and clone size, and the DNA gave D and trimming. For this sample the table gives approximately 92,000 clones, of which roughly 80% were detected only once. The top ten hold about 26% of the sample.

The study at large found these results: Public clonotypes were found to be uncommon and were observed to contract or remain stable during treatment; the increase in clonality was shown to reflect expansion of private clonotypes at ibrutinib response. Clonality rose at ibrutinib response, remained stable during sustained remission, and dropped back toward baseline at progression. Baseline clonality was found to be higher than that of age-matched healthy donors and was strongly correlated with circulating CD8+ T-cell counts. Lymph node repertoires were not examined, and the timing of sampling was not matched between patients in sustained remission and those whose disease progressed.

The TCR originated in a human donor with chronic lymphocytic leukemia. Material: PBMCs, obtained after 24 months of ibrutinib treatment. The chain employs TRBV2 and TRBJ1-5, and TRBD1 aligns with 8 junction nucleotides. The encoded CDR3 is CASRGSQGAGNQPQHF. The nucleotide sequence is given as TGTGCCAGCAGGGGCTCCCAGGGGGCTGGCAATCAGCCCCAGCATTTT.